The next 4 T cell receptor beta chains were all read from a single sample in a study of blood T cells in healthy people across ages. The second PCR ran 7 to 11 cycles with a sample-barcoded 5' primer and J-beta primers. TCRdb passed the 5' RACE reads through MiXCR, listing each CDR3 protein once. This table has around 1,500,000 distinct CDR3 sequences, 40% to 50% appearing once. Sequenced input: blood. The receptors were gathered from a woman in her late teens or twenties in good health.

This clonotype appeared many times. The chain links TRBV15 to TRBJ1-5, with D maybe TRBD1 (5 bases). This CDR3 region has 14 residues. V lost 4 bases, J lost 0 bases, and 7 bases lay in between. CDR1 is LNHNV, CDR2 YYDKDF, per germline (reference sequence). CDR3 residues: CATSKQGSNQPQHF. For the CDR3, the DNA is TGTGCCACCAGCAAGCAGGGTAGCAATCAGCCCCAGCATTTT.

Only one count was recorded for this clonotype. This chain links TRBV12-3 or TRBV12-4 with TRBJ2-2; 8 nucleotides line up with TRBD2. Unmatched junction bases numbered 4, after V lost 2 bases and J lost 5 bases. This CDR3 spans 15 amino acids. CDR3 in amino acids: CASSLTREGTGELFF. In DNA form, the CDR3 reads TGTGCCAGCAGTTTAACCCGGGAGGGGACCGGGGAGCTGTTTTTT.

The chain is built from TRBV28 and TRBJ2-7; D is ambiguous. Between the trimmed V and J ends, which lost 5 bases and 2 bases, there was a span of 16 bases. This CDR3 region has 15 residues. Germline V lookup: CDR1 MDHEN, CDR2 SYDVKM. CDR3 nucleotide sequence: TGTGCCAGCAGTCAGCTACCACGTAGAACCTACGAGCAGTACTTC. Amino acids: CASSQLPRRTYEQYF.

This chain uses TRBV9 with TRBJ2-1, with 10 bases matching TRBD2. Trimming cost V 3 bases and J 9 bases; bases outside gene matches: 9. Per the germline V gene, CDR1 is SGDLS and CDR2 is YYNGEE. This CDR3 contains 15 residues. The CDR3 nucleotides are TGTGCCAGCAGCGGAGGGACTAGCGATGCTAGTGAGCAGTTCTTC. This translates into CASSGGTSDASEQFF.